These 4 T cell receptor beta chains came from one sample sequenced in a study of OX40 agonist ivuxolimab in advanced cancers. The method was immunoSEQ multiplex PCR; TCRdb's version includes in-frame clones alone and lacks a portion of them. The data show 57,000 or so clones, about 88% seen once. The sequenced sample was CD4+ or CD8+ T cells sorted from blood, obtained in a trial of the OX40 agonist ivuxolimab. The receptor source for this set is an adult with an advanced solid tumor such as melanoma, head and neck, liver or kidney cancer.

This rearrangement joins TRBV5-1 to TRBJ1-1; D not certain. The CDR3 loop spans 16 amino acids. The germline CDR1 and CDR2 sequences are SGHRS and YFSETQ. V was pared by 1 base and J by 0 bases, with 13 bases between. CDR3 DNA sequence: TGCGCCAGCAGCTTGTCGTGGGGTCGGCTGAACACTGAAGCTTTCTTT. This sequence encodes CASSLSWGRLNTEAFF.

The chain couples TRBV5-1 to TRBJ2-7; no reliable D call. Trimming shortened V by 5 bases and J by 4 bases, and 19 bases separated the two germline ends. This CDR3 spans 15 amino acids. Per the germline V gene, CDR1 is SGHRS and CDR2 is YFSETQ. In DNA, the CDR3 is TGCGCCAGCAGTTCGAATCAGCCGGGCTCGTACGAGCAGTACTTC. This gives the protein CASSSNQPGSYEQYF.

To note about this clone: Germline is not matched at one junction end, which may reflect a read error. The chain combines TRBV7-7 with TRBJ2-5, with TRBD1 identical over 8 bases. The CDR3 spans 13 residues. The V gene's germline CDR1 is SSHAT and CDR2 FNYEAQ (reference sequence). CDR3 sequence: CASSETGAETQYF. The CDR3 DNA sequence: TGTGCTAGCAGCGAGACAGGGGCGGAGACCCAGTACTTC.

The CDR3, as DNA: TGTGCCAGCAGCCGAATGAACACTGAAGCTTTCTTT. Amino acids: CASSRMNTEAFF. The V gene is TRBV6-1, the J gene TRBJ1-1, with D hard to call. The length of the CDR3 is 12 residues. Trimming cost V 6 bases and J 0 bases, with 5 bases left between them. Per germline, CDR1 MNHNS and CDR2 SASEGT.